This record looks at one TCR beta chain sequence and its context. Its specific antigen is unknown. Per-base quality was not reported, and no clone a single base away is much larger than it. The cohort comprised hundreds of healthy bone marrow donors. All cohort members were sampled while nominally healthy, although unrecorded immune exposures were likely present. The donor was CMV seronegative and was included in the group of several hundred seronegative cohort members. Every donor gave a peripheral blood sample, and the peripheral blood mononuclear cells from that sample were used for TCR beta sequencing. Genomic DNA was extracted from the blood cell samples with the Qiagen DNeasy Blood Extraction Kit. The data originate from a study of cytomegalovirus exposure and HLA in healthy donors (dated by TCRdb to about 2017). In terms of the full investigation: An earlier analysis of about 560 of the donors reported approximately 300 Gb of sequence data and 117 million unique TCR beta sequences obtained from 150 million to 200 million T cells. The study used immunosequencing to profile the T cell repertoires of around 600 subjects and linked those repertoires to cytomegalovirus serostatus. The study aimed to test whether signatures of past pathogen exposure could be identified by cataloging public T cell receptors. Rather than drawing on any new phenotypic data, the later analysis identified candidate immune exposures from TCR beta sequences and the way those sequences occurred across donors. A later analysis re-analyzed previously published TCR beta repertoires from roughly 690 donors and added high-resolution HLA genotyping to study TCR occurrence patterns. Of the 398 genotyped donors, less than 90% were placed in the genetic ancestry cluster associated with self-reported Caucasian donors. Donor age, sex, ethnicity and CMV serostatus were compiled together with the repertoire data. The number of typed donors differed by locus: about 620-630 for A, B, C, DRB1 and DQB1; approximately 520 for DQA1; some 590 for DPA1; and roughly 450 for DPB1. A later genetic analysis took genome-wide SNP genotypes for about three fifths of the 666 donors and used that subset as a discovery cohort. In an earlier analysis of 500 to 650 of the donors, high-throughput TCR beta sequencing was used to judge whether each TCR beta V gene segment behaved as functional or pseudogenic. Among under 450 genotyped donors of the cohort, an average of about 240,000 unique TCR beta nucleotide sequences were sequenced per donor, 15% to 20% of them non-productive. Both class I and class II loci were covered by HLA typing, at four-digit resolution. Along with the roughly 670-subject first cohort, a separate validation cohort of about 110 different subjects was used. Roughly 290 gigabases of sequencing data and roughly 81 million unique TCR sequences made up an early release that covered 500 to 650 HLA-typed donors. Because of strong linkage in the cohort, a few DR-DQ haplotypes were treated as single units for association and clustering. Every discovery cohort repertoire had been produced on one sequencing platform. To predict cytomegalovirus infection status, the study combined high-throughput TCR immunosequencing, statistical association of individual TCRs with disease status, and machine learning. The research as a whole found: The sequencing pipeline was judged likely to have produced a cluster of highly shared sequence variants as a technical artifact. A total of 150 to 200 TCR beta chains were listed by the study as associated with cytomegalovirus. While some public TCRs were present in many individuals, most TCR sequences turned up only very rarely across donors. Presence/absence analyses assumed roughly uniform sequencing depth across donors, an assumption that may not hold. In an earlier analysis of under 600 of the donors, most TCR beta V segments were observed in productive rearrangements about 87% or about 30% of the time, broadly matching IMGT annotations. According to the authors, the approach could potentially be generalized to other disease states and immunological phenotypes. Because HLA typing was missing for some donors at each locus, association tests included only the typed subset. A further reported finding was that TCR beta sequences accurately predicted the HLA-A and HLA-B alleles for most subjects in the first cohort. V-gene and J-gene trimming of TCR beta chains was associated with a missense DCLRE1C variant in a later genetic analysis, and the association was replicated in an independent cohort. The classifier was reported to diagnose cytomegalovirus status with high specificity and sensitivity in both the original cohort and the validation cohort. In a later analysis, the rate of TCR association differed among HLA loci, with DRB1 alleles having the most associated TCRs and HLA-C alleles having the fewest. Strong co-occurrence of HLA alleles, especially DR and DQ, made assigning TCR associations to individual alleles difficult. A few of the identified cytomegalovirus-associated TCR beta chains were confirmed in vitro to be specific for cytomegalovirus antigens. Some IMGT-functional V segments, including TRBV6-2 and TRBV6-3, could not be told apart with the 87-base-pair reads, so those segments were excluded. For the cohort, immune exposure information was limited to CMV serostatus. In a later analysis, most CMV-associated TCR beta chains were found to appear HLA-restricted, with HLA associations seemingly driven largely by CMV exposure. A later analysis associated 16,951 TCR beta sequences with specific HLA alleles at a false discovery rate of 0.05. Linkage disequilibrium might explain the correlated functional status among segregating V segments, but an unknown experimental factor could not be ruled out. In a later analysis, HLA-associated TCR beta chains were found to be more clonally expanded and to have lower generation probabilities than equally common non-associated chains. A later genetic analysis reported fewer N-insertions in productive TCRs among donors in an Asian-associated ancestry cluster than the roughly 670-donor mean. This cohort had only TCR beta chains sequenced, and the lack of alpha or paired-chain data limited which features could be detected. Because counts were too low, seventeen rarely observed V segments, including chromosome 9 orphons, were excluded from the earlier analysis of 587 of the donors. Several of the top co-occurrence clusters appeared to be linked to parvovirus B19, influenza, CMV and Epstein-Barr virus, according to a later analysis.

V loses 4 bases, J loses 5 bases, and the germline ends lie 9 bases apart. CDR3 length: 12 amino acids, cysteine to phenylalanine. The kept DNA is CDR3 alone, 36 bases in frame from the first base. Via the germline V gene (reference sequence), CDR1 is MNHNY and CDR2 SVGAGI. The library came from the immunoSEQ multiplex PCR assay. The multiplex PCR relied on a mix of 60 forward primers for TCR Vbeta segments and 13 reverse primers for TCR Jbeta segments. A multiplex PCR assay on genomic DNA amplified the CDR3 region of rearranged TCR beta genes. The Illumina HiSeq System was used to sequence the amplified TCR beta libraries as 87-base-pair reads. As for how the authors treated the data: A later analysis tallied roughly 76 million unique TCR beta chains across the approximately 670 repertoires, and approximately 12 million of those chains were shared by two or more donors. Raw reads were error-corrected and collapsed into unique sequences by a nearest-neighbor algorithm in which closely related sequences were merged to remove PCR and sequencing errors. V, D and J gene segments were assigned by aligning CDR3 sequences to IMGT reference sequences. For a sequence to be retained, a match of at least six nucleotides to both a V gene segment and a J gene segment was required. A rearrangement counted as productive if the CDR3 had no stop codons and remained in frame with V and J, and every other rearrangement counted as non-productive. CDR3 was defined by IMGT convention, running from the second conserved V-encoded cysteine to the conserved J-encoded phenylalanine. In an earlier analysis of around 600 of the donors, sequences lacking an unambiguous match to a single V gene segment were excluded. In an earlier analysis of approximately 590 of the donors, a V segment was called functional when productive rearrangements were above 56.7%, and segregating when the standard deviation between donors exceeded 5%. To diagnose cytomegalovirus status from the catalog of TCR beta chain sequences, a statistical classification framework was built. V and J gene assignment, in a later analysis, came from comparing TCR nucleotide sequences with IMGT/GENE-DB human TR gene sequences. Using the TCRdist pipeline, a later analysis assigned CDR3 sequences along with most-parsimonious VDJ recombination scenarios. In a later analysis, every TCR beta chain was defined by the combination of its CDR3 amino acid sequence and its V-gene family, and reads without a unique V-gene family were dropped. As a way to deal with suspected cross-contamination and a sequencing artifact, a later analysis dropped approximately 590 nucleotide sequences that were highly shared and had low generation probability. In a later analysis, a clonal expansion index was calculated for each public chain from normalized within-repertoire ranks of inferred template counts. In a later analysis, generation probabilities were computed using a VDJ recombination model fitted to out-of-frame rearrangements, and the results were checked against IGoR. In a later analysis, TCR-TCR, TCR-HLA and TCR-CMV co-occurrence was scored with hypergeometric tests, and a repertoire-size bias correction was applied to TCR pairs. A later analysis estimated false discovery rates by permuting HLA or CMV assignments 20 times. In a later analysis, co-occurring TCRs were grouped using DBSCAN, and TCRdist sequence similarity was added for clustering within HLA-allele-positive subsets. Repertoires with fewer than 30,000 or more than 120,000 public chains, plus five repertoires with anomalous nucleotide sharing, were excluded from co-occurrence clustering. The immuneACCESS repertoire file appears here via TCRdb, limited to in-frame rearrangements. These files lack a portion of the clones; in checked studies, under half of the deficit traces to unresolved V genes, and the cause of the others is not known. From that table come the V and J calls and clone size; the DNA was used to work out D and trimming. Within this sample are approximately 150,000 clones, with about four fifths of them counted one time only. Of the sample, over 10% is held by the ten largest clones.

Specimen: PBMCs. This clonotype originated in a woman in her 50s in good health and CMV-seronegative. Recombination linked TRBV6-6 to TRBJ2-7, with TRBD2 perhaps the D gene, on 6 matching bases. The CDR3 corresponds to CASSWDWDEQYF. The nucleotide sequence reads TGTGCCAGCAGTTGGGACTGGGACGAGCAGTACTTC.